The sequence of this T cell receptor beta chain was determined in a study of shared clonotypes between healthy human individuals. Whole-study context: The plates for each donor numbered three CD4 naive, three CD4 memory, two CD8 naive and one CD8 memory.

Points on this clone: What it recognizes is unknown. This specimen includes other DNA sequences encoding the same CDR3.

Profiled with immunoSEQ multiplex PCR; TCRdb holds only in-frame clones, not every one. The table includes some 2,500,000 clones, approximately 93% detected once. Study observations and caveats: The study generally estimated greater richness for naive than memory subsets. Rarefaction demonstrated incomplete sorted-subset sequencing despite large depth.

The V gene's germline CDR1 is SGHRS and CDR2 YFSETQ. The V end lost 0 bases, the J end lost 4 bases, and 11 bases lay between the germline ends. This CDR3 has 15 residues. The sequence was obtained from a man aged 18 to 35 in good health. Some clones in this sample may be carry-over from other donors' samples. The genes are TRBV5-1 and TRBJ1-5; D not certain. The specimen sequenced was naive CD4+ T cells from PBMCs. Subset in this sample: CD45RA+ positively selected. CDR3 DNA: TGCGCCAGCAGCTTGGAAGGAGGGAGTAATCAGCCCCAGCATTTT. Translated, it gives CASSLEGGSNQPQHF.